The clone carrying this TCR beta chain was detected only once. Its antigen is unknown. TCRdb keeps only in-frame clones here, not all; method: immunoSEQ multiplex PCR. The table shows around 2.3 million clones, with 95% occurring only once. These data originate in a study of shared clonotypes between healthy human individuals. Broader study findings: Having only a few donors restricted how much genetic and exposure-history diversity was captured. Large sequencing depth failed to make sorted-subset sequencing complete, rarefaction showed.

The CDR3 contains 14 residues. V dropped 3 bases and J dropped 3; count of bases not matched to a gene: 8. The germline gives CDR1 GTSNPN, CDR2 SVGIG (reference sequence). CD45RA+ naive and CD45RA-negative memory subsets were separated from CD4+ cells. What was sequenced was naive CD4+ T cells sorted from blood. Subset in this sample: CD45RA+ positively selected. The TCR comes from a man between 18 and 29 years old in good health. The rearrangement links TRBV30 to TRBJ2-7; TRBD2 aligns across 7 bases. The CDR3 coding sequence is TGTGCCTGGAGAATAGCGGGCCCCTTCTACGAGCAGTACTTC. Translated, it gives CAWRIAGPFYEQYF.